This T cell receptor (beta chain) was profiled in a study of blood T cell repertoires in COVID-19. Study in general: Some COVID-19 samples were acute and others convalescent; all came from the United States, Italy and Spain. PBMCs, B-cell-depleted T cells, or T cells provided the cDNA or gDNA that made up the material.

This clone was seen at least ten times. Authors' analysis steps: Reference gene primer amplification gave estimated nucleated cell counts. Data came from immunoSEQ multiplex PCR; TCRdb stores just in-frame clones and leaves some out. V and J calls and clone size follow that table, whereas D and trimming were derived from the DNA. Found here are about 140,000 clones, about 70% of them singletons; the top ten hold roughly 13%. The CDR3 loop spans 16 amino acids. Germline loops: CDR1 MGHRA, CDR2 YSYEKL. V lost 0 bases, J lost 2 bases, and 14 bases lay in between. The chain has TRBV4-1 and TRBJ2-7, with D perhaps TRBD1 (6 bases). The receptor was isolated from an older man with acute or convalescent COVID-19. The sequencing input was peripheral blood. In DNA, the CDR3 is TGCGCCAGCAGCCAAGATAAACAGGACAGTGCCTACGAGCAGTACTTC. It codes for CASSQDKQDSAYEQYF.